This TCR beta chain is from a study of shared clonotypes between healthy human individuals. Whole-study context: The study drew on a couple of women and a few men aged 18 to 49 as donors. Study findings and constraints: Unshared clonotypes carried lower generation probabilities than those common to all four donors.

Remarks on this clone: Its antigen is not known.

It was at deep level that the assay was run. Assay used: immunoSEQ multiplex PCR; TCRdb lists only in-frame clones, some missing. The data show 2 million to 3 million clones, with roughly 93% seen just once and roughly 0.39% held by the top ten. Recent vaccinations or acute infections were absent in the healthy HIV-negative adult donors. This CDR3 spans 19 amino acids. CDR1 and CDR2 from the germline V gene are SEHNR and FQNEAQ (reference sequence). Losses at the gene ends were 3 bases for V and 1 base for J; bases not matched to a gene: 9. Sample: naive CD4+ T cells from PBMCs. Documented subset: CD45RA+ positively selected. The receptor was isolated from a man younger than 35 in good health. Some clones in this sample may be carry-over from other donors' samples. The chain has TRBV7-9 and TRBJ2-3; 14 bases are a match to TRBD2. This CDR3 reads CASSLRGTSGSPRTDTQYF. CDR3 nucleotide sequence: TGTGCCAGCAGCTTGCGTGGGACTAGCGGGAGTCCTCGCACAGATACGCAGTATTTT.